The next 16 T cell receptor beta chains were all read from a single sample in a study of shared clonotypes between healthy human individuals. Some clones are missing from TCRdb's copy, which holds only in-frame ones; the method was immunoSEQ multiplex PCR. The sample has over a million clones, around 78% seen once; the top ten hold approximately 0.5%. The sequencing sample was made of memory CD4+ T cells from PBMCs. Noted subset: CD45RA-negative fraction. Source of these receptors: a man aged 18 to 29 in good health. Some clones in this sample may be carry-over from other donors' samples.

CDR3 sequence reads: CASTSAGGQNTEAFF. CDR3 DNA sequence: TGCGCCAGCACGTCGGCAGGGGGCCAGAACACTGAAGCTTTCTTT. The chain couples TRBV23-1 to TRBJ1-1, with 8 bases aligning to TRBD1. TRBV23-1 qualifies as an ORF whose function is uncertain. The length of the CDR3 is 15 residues. J lost 1 base, V lost 7 bases, and 8 bases had no gene match.

The chain joins TRBV5-1 to TRBJ2-1; TRBD1 matches at 7 bases. V was clipped by 4 bases and J by 6 bases; unmatched bases: 7. This CDR3 is 14 amino acids long. CDR1 is SGHRS, CDR2 YFSETQ, per germline. CDR3 amino acids: CASSLGQVPNEQFF. The CDR3 DNA sequence: TGCGCCAGCAGCCTCGGACAGGTACCCAATGAGCAGTTCTTC.

This clone appeared once. This rearrangement joins TRBV28 to TRBJ2-7; D perhaps matches TRBD1 (5 bases). Per the germline V gene, CDR1 is MDHEN and CDR2 is SYDVKM. V shed 6 bases and J shed 5 bases, with 17 bases lying between them. The CDR3 spans 14 residues. Here the CDR3 DNA reads TGTGCCAGCAGAAACTCATGGCAGGGCGACGAGCAGTACTTC. It specifies CASRNSWQGDEQYF.

This clone is a singleton in its sample. The chain links TRBV6-6 to TRBJ2-1; 10 bases align to TRBD2. V lost 6 bases, J lost 5 bases, and 4 bases stayed unmatched. Germline assignment: CDR1 MNHNY and CDR2 SVGAGI (reference sequence). The CDR3 extends over 14 amino acids. The chain's CDR3 is CASSLAGAHNEQFF. For the CDR3, the DNA is TGTGCCAGCAGCCTAGCGGGAGCACACAATGAGCAGTTCTTC.

Only a few counts were recorded for this clone. The V gene is TRBV29-1, the J gene TRBJ2-7; D is possibly TRBD1 (6 bases). The CDR3 consists of 10 residues. Per the germline V gene, CDR1 is SQVTM and CDR2 is ANQGSEA. V was shortened by 3 bases and J by 9 bases, with 9 bases between the two germline ends. CDR3 sequence (DNA): TGCAGCGTTGAGCAGGGGAGGCAGTACTTC. Amino acid sequence: CSVEQGRQYF.

Concerning this clone itself: Other DNA sequences within the sample encode an identical CDR3. The chain couples TRBV9 to TRBJ2-1; D ambiguous. The CDR3 sequence is 14 residues long. Trimming removed 4 bases from V and 0 bases from J, with 8 bases in between. The germline V gene has CDR1 SGDLS and CDR2 YYNGEE. The CDR3 DNA sequence: TGTGCCAGCAGCACTACCAGCTCCTACAATGAGCAGTTCTTC. This encodes CASSTTSSYNEQFF.

The chain is built from TRBV27 and TRBJ2-7; perhaps TRBD2 as D (5 bases). This CDR3 has 13 amino acids. Trimming took 3 bases from V and 2 from J, leaving 8 bases between them. CDR1 is MNHEY, CDR2 SMNVEV, per germline (reference sequence). CDR3 residues: CASSLKRTYEQYF. The CDR3 region has the DNA TGTGCCAGCAGTTTGAAGCGGACCTACGAGCAGTACTTC.

The rearrangement joins TRBV7-7 to TRBJ2-2, with D possibly TRBD1 on 5 matching bases. The V end lost 8 bases, the J end lost 4 bases, and 14 bases lay between the germline ends. The V gene's germline CDR1 is SSHAT and CDR2 FNYEAQ (reference sequence). The CDR3 spans 14 residues. This CDR3 is CASAPGPRTGELFF. The CDR3 DNA sequence: TGTGCCAGCGCCCCAGGGCCGCGCACCGGGGAGCTGTTTTTT.

This clone was counted between two and nine times. The chain links TRBV5-4 to TRBJ1-5, with D hard to call. V gave up 4 bases and J gave up 4 bases, with 9 bases separating them. Germline CDR1 and CDR2: SGHNT and YYREEE (reference sequence). The CDR3 length is 13 residues. The CDR3 bases are TGTGCCAGCAGCATCGAACTAAATCAGCCCCAGCATTTT. Amino acid sequence: CASSIELNQPQHF.

As regards this clone: Just one base apart from a much larger clone, this may be a read error. Additional DNA sequences in this sample encode the identical CDR3. The rearrangement links TRBV11-2 to TRBJ2-1; D is unclear. Germline values: CDR1 SGHAT, CDR2 FQNNGV. CDR3 size: 13 residues. Trimming took 1 base from V and 5 from J, leaving 6 bases between them. The CDR3 DNA follows: TGTGCCAGCAGCTTAGGTCAAAACAATGAGCAGTTCTTC. This sequence encodes CASSLGQNNEQFF.

The table lists this clone with a count of one. The V gene is TRBV5-1, the J gene TRBJ2-5, with D tentatively TRBD1 or TRBD2 (5 bases each). This CDR3 comprises 15 residues. CDR1 and CDR2 (germline): SGHRS, YFSETQ. V was pared by 3 bases and J by 1 base, with 13 bases between. For the CDR3, the DNA is TGCGCCAGCAGCTCAAACTGGGGGTTCCAAGAGACCCAGTACTTC. Its protein is CASSSNWGFQETQYF. Based on the CDR3 plus reference TRBV5-1 and TRBJ2-5, the full variable domain is KAGVTQTPRYLIKTRGQQVTLSCSPISGHRSVSWYQQTPGQGLQFLFEYFSETQRNKGNFPGRFSGRQFSNSRSEMNVSTLELGDSALYLCASSSNWGFQETQYFGPGTRLLVL.

The rearrangement uses TRBV9 and TRBJ1-1; tentatively, D is TRBD1 (6 bases). The CDR3 spans 17 residues. Germline V gene lookup returns CDR1 SGDLS and CDR2 YYNGEE. Trimming took off 4 bases at V and 4 bases at J, with 23 bases between the two ends. This CDR3 is CASSQSGIDRTPTEAFF. As DNA, the CDR3 is TGTGCCAGCAGCCAATCGGGGATCGACAGGACCCCCACTGAAGCTTTCTTT.

The CDR3 region is CASSSTPNQPQHF. CDR3 nucleotides: TGTGCCAGCAGTTCTACACCGAATCAGCCCCAGCATTTT. The V call is TRBV6-5, the J call TRBJ1-5; D ambiguous. V lost 4 bases and J 4 bases, leaving 8 bases between the germline ends. The germline V gene has CDR1 MNHEY and CDR2 SVGAGI. The CDR3 is made up of 13 amino acids.

The gene calls are TRBV5-1 and TRBJ2-5; D may be TRBD1 (5 bases). The CDR3 has 15 amino acids. Germline CDR1 and CDR2: SGHRS and YFSETQ. The V and J ends lost 4 bases and 5 bases respectively, with 18 bases between them. The CDR3 here is CASSQTAQGLETQYF. The CDR3 DNA is TGCGCCAGCAGCCAAACTGCCCAGGGTCTCGAGACCCAGTACTTC.

This clone was observed a single time. The chain combines TRBV5-1 with TRBJ2-2, with 11 positions matching TRBD2. Germline V gene sequence: CDR1 SGHRS, CDR2 YFSETQ. With 0 bases clipped from V and 3 bases from J, the junction kept 10 bases outside the gene matches. This CDR3 has 19 amino acids. CDR3: CASSLGLAGPGGDTGELFF. The DNA for the CDR3 is TGCGCCAGCAGCTTGGGACTAGCGGGGCCCGGGGGTGACACCGGGGAGCTGTTTTTT. Using reference TRBV5-1 and TRBJ2-2 for the parts outside the CDR3, the full variable domain is KAGVTQTPRYLIKTRGQQVTLSCSPISGHRSVSWYQQTPGQGLQFLFEYFSETQRNKGNFPGRFSGRQFSNSRSEMNVSTLELGDSALYLCASSLGLAGPGGDTGELFFGEGSRLTVL.

This chain uses TRBV4-1 with TRBJ2-7, with 7 positions matching TRBD1. With V trimmed by 8 bases and J by 3 bases, 4 bases remained unmatched. The CDR3 is 12 residues long. Germline loops: CDR1 MGHRA, CDR2 YSYEKL. CDR3: CASQGQNYEQYF. The CDR3 nucleotides are TGCGCCAGCCAGGGACAGAACTACGAGCAGTACTTC.